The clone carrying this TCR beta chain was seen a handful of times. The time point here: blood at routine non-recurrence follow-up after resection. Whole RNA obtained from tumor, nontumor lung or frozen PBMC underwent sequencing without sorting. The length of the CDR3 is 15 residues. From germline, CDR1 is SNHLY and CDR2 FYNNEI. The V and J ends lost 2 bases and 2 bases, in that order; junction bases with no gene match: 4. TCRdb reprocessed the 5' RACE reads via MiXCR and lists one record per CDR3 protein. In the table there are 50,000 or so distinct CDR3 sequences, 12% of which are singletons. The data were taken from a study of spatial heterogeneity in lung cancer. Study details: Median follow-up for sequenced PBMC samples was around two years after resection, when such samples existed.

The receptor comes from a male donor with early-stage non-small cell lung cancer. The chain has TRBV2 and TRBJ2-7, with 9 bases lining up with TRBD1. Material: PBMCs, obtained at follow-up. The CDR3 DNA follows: TGTGCCAGCAGTGAACTTGGACAGGGGACCTACGAGCAGTACTTC. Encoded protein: CASSELGQGTYEQYF.